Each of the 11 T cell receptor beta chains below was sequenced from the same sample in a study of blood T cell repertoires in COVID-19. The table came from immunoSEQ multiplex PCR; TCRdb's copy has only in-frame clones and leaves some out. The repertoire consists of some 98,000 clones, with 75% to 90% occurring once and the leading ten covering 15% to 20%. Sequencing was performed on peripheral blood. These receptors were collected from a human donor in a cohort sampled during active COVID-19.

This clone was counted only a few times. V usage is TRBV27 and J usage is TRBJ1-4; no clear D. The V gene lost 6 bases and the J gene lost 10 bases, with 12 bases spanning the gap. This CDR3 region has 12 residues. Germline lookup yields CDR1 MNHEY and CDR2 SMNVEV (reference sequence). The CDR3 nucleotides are TGTGCCAGCAGCTTAGAAAGAGGAAAACTGTTTTTT. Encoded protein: CASSLERGKLFF.

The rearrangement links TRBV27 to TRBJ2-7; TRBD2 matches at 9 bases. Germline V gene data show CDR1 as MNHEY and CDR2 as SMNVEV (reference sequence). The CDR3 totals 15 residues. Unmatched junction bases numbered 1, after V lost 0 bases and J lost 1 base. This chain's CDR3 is CASSLSTSGSYEQYF. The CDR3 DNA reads TGTGCCAGCAGTTTATCGACTAGCGGATCCTACGAGCAGTACTTC.

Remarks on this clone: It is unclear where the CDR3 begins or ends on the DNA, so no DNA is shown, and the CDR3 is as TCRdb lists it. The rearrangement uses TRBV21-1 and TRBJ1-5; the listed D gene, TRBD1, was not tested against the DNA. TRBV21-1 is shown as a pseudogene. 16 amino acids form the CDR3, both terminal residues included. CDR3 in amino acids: CASSHRVGAGNQPQHF.

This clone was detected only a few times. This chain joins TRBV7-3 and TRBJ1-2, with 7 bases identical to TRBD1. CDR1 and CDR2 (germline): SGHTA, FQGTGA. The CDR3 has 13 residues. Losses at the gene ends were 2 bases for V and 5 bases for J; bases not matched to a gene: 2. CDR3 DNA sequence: TGTGCCAGCAGCTTAGGGACAGATTATGGCTACACCTTC. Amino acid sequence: CASSLGTDYGYTF.

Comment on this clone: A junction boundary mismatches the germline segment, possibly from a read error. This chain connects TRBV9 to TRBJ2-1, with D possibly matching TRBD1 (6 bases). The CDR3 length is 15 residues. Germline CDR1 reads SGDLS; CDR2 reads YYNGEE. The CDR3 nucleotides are TGTGCCAGCAGCGTAGAACAGGGCTCCCACAATGAGCAGTTCTTC. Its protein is CASSVEQGSHNEQFF.

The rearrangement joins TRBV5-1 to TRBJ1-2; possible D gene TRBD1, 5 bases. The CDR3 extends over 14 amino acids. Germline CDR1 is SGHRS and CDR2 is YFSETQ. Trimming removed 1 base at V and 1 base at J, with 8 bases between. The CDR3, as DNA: TGCGCCAGCAGCTTGAGCAGGGATAACTATGGCTACACCTTC. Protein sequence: CASSLSRDNYGYTF.

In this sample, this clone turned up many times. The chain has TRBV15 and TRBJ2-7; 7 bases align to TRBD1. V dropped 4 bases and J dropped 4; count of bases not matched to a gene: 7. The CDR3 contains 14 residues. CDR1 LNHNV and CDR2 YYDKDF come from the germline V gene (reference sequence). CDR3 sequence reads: CATSIETGKYEQYF. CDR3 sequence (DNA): TGTGCCACCAGCATAGAGACAGGGAAATACGAGCAGTACTTC.

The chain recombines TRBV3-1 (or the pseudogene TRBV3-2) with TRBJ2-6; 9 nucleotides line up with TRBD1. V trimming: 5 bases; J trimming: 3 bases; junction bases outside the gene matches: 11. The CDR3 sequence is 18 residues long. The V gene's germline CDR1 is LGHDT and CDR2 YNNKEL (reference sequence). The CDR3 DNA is TGTGCCAGCAGCACACGACAGGGGGTTAATATTGGGGCCAACGTCCTGACTTTC. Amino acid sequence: CASSTRQGVNIGANVLTF.

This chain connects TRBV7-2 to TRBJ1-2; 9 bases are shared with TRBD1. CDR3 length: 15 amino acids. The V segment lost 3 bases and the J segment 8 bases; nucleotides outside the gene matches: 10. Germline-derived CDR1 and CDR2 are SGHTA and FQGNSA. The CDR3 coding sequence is TGTGCCAGCAGCTTCGGGACAGGGATCTTGGGGGGCTACACCTTC. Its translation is CASSFGTGILGGYTF.

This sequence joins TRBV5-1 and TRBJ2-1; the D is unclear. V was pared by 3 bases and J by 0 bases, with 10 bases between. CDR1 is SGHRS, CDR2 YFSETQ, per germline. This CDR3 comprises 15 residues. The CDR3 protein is CASSSSRSSYNEQFF. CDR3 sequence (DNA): TGCGCCAGCAGCTCGTCTAGGAGCTCCTACAATGAGCAGTTCTTC.

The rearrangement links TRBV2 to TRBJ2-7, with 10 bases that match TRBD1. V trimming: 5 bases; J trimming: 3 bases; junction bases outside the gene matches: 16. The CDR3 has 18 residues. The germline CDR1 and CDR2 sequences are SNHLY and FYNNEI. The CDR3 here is CASSMRGQGIVLGYEQYF. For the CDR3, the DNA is TGTGCCAGCAGTATGAGGGGACAGGGGATAGTTCTGGGCTACGAGCAGTACTTC.